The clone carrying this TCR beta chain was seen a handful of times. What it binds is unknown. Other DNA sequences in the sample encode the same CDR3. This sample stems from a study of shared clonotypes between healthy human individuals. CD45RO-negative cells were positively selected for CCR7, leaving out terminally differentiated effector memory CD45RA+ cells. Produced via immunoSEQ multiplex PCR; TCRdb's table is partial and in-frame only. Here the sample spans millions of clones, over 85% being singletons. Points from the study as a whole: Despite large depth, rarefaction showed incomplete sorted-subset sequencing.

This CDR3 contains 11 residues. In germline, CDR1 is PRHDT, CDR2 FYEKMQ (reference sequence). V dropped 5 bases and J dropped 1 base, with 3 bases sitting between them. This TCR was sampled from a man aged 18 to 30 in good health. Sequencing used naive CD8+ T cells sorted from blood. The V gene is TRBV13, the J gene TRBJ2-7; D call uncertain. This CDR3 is CASSTSYEQYF. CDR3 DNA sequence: TGTGCCAGCAGCACTTCCTACGAGCAGTACTTC.